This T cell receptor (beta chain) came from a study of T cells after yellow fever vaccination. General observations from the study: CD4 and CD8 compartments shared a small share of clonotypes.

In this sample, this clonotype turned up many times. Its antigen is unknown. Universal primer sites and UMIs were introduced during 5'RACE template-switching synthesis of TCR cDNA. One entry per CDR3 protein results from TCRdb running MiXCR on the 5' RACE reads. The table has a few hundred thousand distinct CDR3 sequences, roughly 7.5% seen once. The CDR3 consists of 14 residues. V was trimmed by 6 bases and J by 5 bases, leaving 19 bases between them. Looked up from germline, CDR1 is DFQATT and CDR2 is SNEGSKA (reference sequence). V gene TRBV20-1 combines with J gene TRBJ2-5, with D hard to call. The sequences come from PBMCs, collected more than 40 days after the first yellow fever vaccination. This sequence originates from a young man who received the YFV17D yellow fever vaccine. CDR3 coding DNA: TGCAGTGCCCAGGACGTGTCAATTCGCGAGACCCAGTACTTC. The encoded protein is CSAQDVSIRETQYF.